This T cell receptor (beta chain) emerged from a study of cytomegalovirus exposure and HLA in healthy donors. Findings and caveats of the study: From TCR beta sequences, most subjects' HLA-A and HLA-B alleles were reportedly predicted accurately.

60 Vbeta and 13 Jbeta primers were used in PCR. Clones were read by immunoSEQ multiplex PCR, and TCRdb kept only the in-frame ones, dropping some. The repertoire consists of approximately 180,000 clones, with around 75% occurring once and the leading ten covering roughly 1.5%. On this clone itself: The antigen is undetermined.

Whereas donors were nominally healthy upon sampling, unrecorded immune exposures were probable. Trimming pared 3 bases from V and 2 bases from J, leaving 19 bases between. Germline V gene lookup returns CDR1 GTSNPN and CDR2 SVGIG (reference sequence). The CDR3 runs 16 residues. Sequences were obtained from PBMCs. This clonotype was obtained from a woman between 45 and 60 years old in good health and CMV-seronegative. The chain carries TRBV30 and TRBJ1-2; D is unresolved. CDR3 region: CAWSGLGPRGNYGYTF. The DNA for the CDR3 is TGTGCCTGGAGCGGGCTCGGGCCTCGAGGGAACTATGGCTACACCTTC.